The next 30 T cell receptor beta chains were all read from a single sample in a study of blood T cell repertoires in COVID-19. TCRdb keeps only in-frame clones here, not all; method: immunoSEQ multiplex PCR. This table has 100,000 to 150,000 clones, roughly 88% appearing once. Material for sequencing was peripheral blood. Source of these receptors: a man between 65 and 80 years old with active COVID-19.

The chain is built from TRBV11-2 and TRBJ2-7, with 10 bases identical to TRBD1. This CDR3 has 14 amino acids. Germline-derived CDR1 and CDR2 are SGHAT and FQNNGV. The V segment lost 4 bases and the J segment 4 bases; nucleotides outside the gene matches: 4. CDR3 sequence (DNA): TGTGCCAGCAGCTCCGACAGGGGGCAATACGAGCAGTACTTC. This codes for CASSSDRGQYEQYF.

This rearrangement joins TRBV30 to TRBJ2-2; D is ambiguous. Per germline, CDR1 GTSNPN and CDR2 SVGIG (reference sequence). Trimming removed 0 bases at V and 0 bases at J, with 11 bases between. The CDR3 runs 16 residues. The CDR3 DNA reads as TGTGCCTGGAGTGTACGTTTGCCGGCGAACACCGGGGAGCTGTTTTTT. It specifies CAWSVRLPANTGELFF. Full variable domain (remainder filled in from reference TRBV30 and TRBJ2-2): SQTIHQWPATLVQPVGSPLSLECTVEGTSNPNLYWYRQAAGRGLQLLFYSVGIGQISSEVPQNLSASRPQDRQFILSSKKLLLSDSGFYLCAWSVRLPANTGELFFGEGSRLTVL.

The rearrangement uses TRBV15 and TRBJ2-5, with 9 positions matching TRBD1. V lost 3 bases to trimming and J lost 7 bases; unmatched junction nucleotides: 12. The CDR3 totals 16 residues. Germline V gene lookup returns CDR1 LNHNV and CDR2 YYDKDF (reference sequence). CDR3 in DNA: TGTGCCACCAGCAGGGCCCGGGACAGGGCTGCCGGGACCCAGTACTTC. This gives the protein CATSRARDRAAGTQYF. The complete variable domain, with remaining parts taken from reference TRBV15 and TRBJ2-5, reads DAMVIQNPRYQVTQFGKPVTLSCSQTLNHNVMYWYQQKSSQAPKLLFHYYDKDFNNEADTPDNFQSRRPNTSFCFLDIRSPGLGDTAMYLCATSRARDRAAGTQYFGPGTRLLVL.

This clone appeared a single time. This sequence joins TRBV19 and TRBJ1-2, with a possible D match to TRBD1 (6 bases). The CDR3 is made up of 17 amino acids. Germline V CDR1 and CDR2: LNHDA, SQIVND (reference sequence). Trimming removed 1 base at V and 4 bases at J, with 19 bases between. For the CDR3, the DNA is TGTGCCAGTAGTATAGGGGCCAGGGAGGGGGTCGGCTATGGCTACACCTTC. It yields the protein CASSIGAREGVGYGYTF.

This chain connects TRBV19 to TRBJ2-1; 8 bases line up with TRBD2. J was trimmed by 4 bases and V by 4 bases; bases with no gene match: 9. This CDR3 is 16 amino acids long. CDR1 is LNHDA, CDR2 SQIVND, per germline (reference sequence). Here the CDR3 reads CASSTSSGSRYNEQFF. The DNA for the CDR3 is TGTGCCAGTAGTACGTCCAGCGGGAGTAGGTACAATGAGCAGTTCTTC.

V gene TRBV5-5 combines with J gene TRBJ2-5, with TRBD1 identical over 9 bases. The CDR3 is 17 residues long. The ends lost 0 bases at V and 1 base at J; junction bases unmatched: 7. Per the germline V gene, CDR1 is SGHKS and CDR2 is YYEKEE (reference sequence). CDR3: CASSLVPGTGSQETQYF. The CDR3 DNA follows: TGTGCCAGCAGCTTGGTCCCCGGGACAGGGTCCCAAGAGACCCAGTACTTC.

This clone has more than one count but fewer than ten. The CDR3 sequence: CAITGTSFYEQYF. The CDR3 nucleotides read TGTGCCATCACCGGGACTAGCTTCTACGAGCAGTACTTC. This rearrangement joins TRBV7-9 to TRBJ2-7, with 9 bases lining up with TRBD2. Losses at the gene ends were 10 bases for V and 3 bases for J; bases not matched to a gene: 7. Germline lookup yields CDR1 SEHNR and CDR2 FQNEAQ (reference sequence). The CDR3 length is 13 residues.

The chain has TRBV6-5 and TRBJ1-5; 8 positions agree with TRBD1. The germline gives CDR1 MNHEY, CDR2 SVGAGI. V shed 6 bases and J 2 bases; nucleotides not matched to a gene: 0. The CDR3 length is 13 residues. CDR3 amino acids: CASRQGGNQPQHF. The CDR3 DNA sequence: TGTGCCAGCAGACAGGGGGGCAATCAGCCCCAGCATTTT.

The rearrangement joins TRBV19 to TRBJ2-1; 13 nucleotides line up with TRBD2. With V trimmed by 5 bases and J by 9 bases, 10 bases remained unmatched. CDR1 and CDR2 (germline): LNHDA, SQIVND (reference sequence). CDR3 length equals 16 residues. CDR3 in DNA: TGTGCCAGTAGTCAGAGCGGACTAGCGGGAGTAAGTGAGCAGTTCTTC. The encoded protein is CASSQSGLAGVSEQFF.

The chain uses TRBV10-3 and TRBJ1-5; 10 positions agree with TRBD1. V was pared by 6 bases and J by 4 bases, with 3 bases of the junction left unmatched. CDR1 is ENHRY, CDR2 SYGVKD, per germline. The length of the CDR3 is 14 residues. CDR3 bases: TGTGCCATCAGAGGACAGGGGGTAAATCAGCCCCAGCATTTT. Protein product: CAIRGQGVNQPQHF.

V gene TRBV11-2 combines with J gene TRBJ2-2, with D uncertain. V lost 0 bases and J 4 bases, leaving 6 bases between the germline ends. The CDR3 length is 14 residues. Germline CDR1 is SGHAT and CDR2 is FQNNGV. Here the CDR3 reads CASSLEFVTGELFF. The CDR3 DNA is TGTGCCAGCAGCTTAGAATTCGTCACCGGGGAGCTGTTTTTT.

The V call is TRBV30, the J call TRBJ2-1; 7 positions agree with TRBD2. CDR1 and CDR2 from the germline V gene are GTSNPN and SVGIG (reference sequence). CDR3 length: 13 amino acids. The ends lost 1 base at V and 5 bases at J; junction bases unmatched: 2. CDR3 protein: CAWSASGNNEQFF. The DNA of the CDR3 is TGTGCCTGGAGTGCTAGCGGTAACAATGAGCAGTTCTTC.

The gene calls are TRBV5-1 and TRBJ1-4; 9 bases fit TRBD1. J lost 6 bases, V lost 4 bases, and 7 bases had no gene match. This CDR3 has 15 residues. Germline loops: CDR1 SGHRS, CDR2 YFSETQ. The DNA for the CDR3 is TGCGCCAGCAGCCGGGAAGGGGACAGGGATGAAAAACTGTTTTTT. Its protein product is CASSREGDRDEKLFF.

This sequence joins TRBV7-8 and TRBJ1-4; a possible D gene is TRBD1 (6 bases). Trimming left V 5 bases short and J 3 bases short, with 22 bases between. The CDR3 contains 18 residues. Germline V gives CDR1 SGHVS, CDR2 FQNEAQ. The CDR3 protein is CASSPEGGGRRSNEKLFF. The CDR3 DNA sequence: TGTGCCAGCAGCCCCGAAGGGGGGGGGCGCAGGTCTAATGAAAAACTGTTTTTT.

This clone turned up a few times. V is TRBV7-9 and J is TRBJ1-6; 7 positions match TRBD1. The CDR3 length is 16 residues. Germline lookup yields CDR1 SEHNR and CDR2 FQNEAQ (reference sequence). Trimming removed 1 base from V and 11 bases from J; junction bases left unmatched: 11. CDR3 DNA sequence: TGTGCCAGCAGCTTAGAGGGACAGATCCATTCGGCACCCCTCCACTTT. Residues: CASSLEGQIHSAPLHF. Drawing the rest from reference TRBV7-9 and TRBJ1-6, the complete variable domain is DTGVSQNPRHKITKRGQNVTFRCDPISEHNRLYWYRQTLGQGPEFLTYFQNEAQLEKSRLLSDRFSAERPKGSFSTLEIQRTEQGDSAMYLCASSLEGQIHSAPLHFGNGTRLTVT.

The CDR3 reads CASSPFQQGTDTQYF. In DNA form, the CDR3 reads TGTGCCAGCAGCCCATTCCAGCAGGGGACAGATACGCAGTATTTT. The chain uses TRBV6-5 and TRBJ2-3; tentative D call: TRBD1 (6 bases). V gave up 6 bases and J gave up 3 bases, with 16 bases separating them. The CDR3 runs to 15 residues. Germline-derived CDR1 and CDR2 are MNHEY and SVGAGI.

The gene calls are TRBV6-6 and TRBJ2-2; 10 nucleotides line up with TRBD2. The CDR3 totals 14 residues. The germline CDR1 and CDR2 sequences are MNHNY and SVGAGI (reference sequence). J was trimmed by 7 bases and V by 5 bases; bases with no gene match: 4. The CDR3 loop reads CASSTGTSVGELFF. The CDR3 DNA reads as TGTGCCAGCAGTACCGGGACTAGCGTCGGGGAGCTGTTTTTT.

This rearrangement joins TRBV28 to TRBJ1-1; TRBD1 aligns across 9 bases. CDR1 and CDR2 from the germline V gene are MDHEN and SYDVKM. This CDR3 region has 15 residues. J lost 4 bases, V lost 6 bases, and 9 bases had no gene match. The CDR3 bases are TGTGCCAGCAGCCTTGGGACAGGGAGGACCACTGAAGCTTTCTTT. Encoded protein: CASSLGTGRTTEAFF.

The chain joins TRBV11-1 to TRBJ2-7; a weak D match, TRBD2 (5 bases). Germline CDR1 is SGHAT and CDR2 is FQDESV (reference sequence). CDR3 length: 15 amino acids. V was cut by 5 bases and J by 2 bases, with 16 bases left in between. In DNA form, the CDR3 reads TGTGCCAGCAGCCAAACCCAGACTACGCCCTACGAGCAGTACTTC. Translated: CASSQTQTTPYEQYF.

V is TRBV10-1 and J is TRBJ2-1, with D uncertain. Germline CDR1 WNHNN, CDR2 SYGVQD (reference sequence). V was shortened by 4 bases and J by 3 bases, with 22 bases between the two germline ends. CDR3 length equals 18 residues. The CDR3 loop reads CASSVSPTSPIYYNEQFF. DNA for the CDR3: TGCGCCAGCAGTGTATCCCCGACAAGCCCCATTTACTACAATGAGCAGTTCTTC.

The chain uses TRBV6-5 and TRBJ1-6, with D maybe TRBD1 (5 bases). Between the trimmed V and J ends, which lost 6 bases and 8 bases, there was a span of 14 bases. From germline, CDR1 is MNHEY and CDR2 SVGAGI. This CDR3 comprises 14 residues. CDR3 region: CASSRWGVHSPLHF. The CDR3 bases are TGTGCCAGCAGCAGGTGGGGGGTTCATTCACCCCTCCACTTT.

In its sample, this clone was seen once. The rearrangement joins TRBV5-1 to TRBJ2-1; 11 nucleotides match TRBD2. This CDR3 has 22 residues. CDR1 is SGHRS and CDR2 is YFSETQ in the germline V gene. With 4 bases clipped from V and 0 bases from J, the junction kept 21 bases outside the gene matches. CDR3 sequence reads: CASSRDSRGLADSGDSYNEQFF. The CDR3 coding sequence is TGCGCCAGCAGCCGAGATTCCCGGGGACTAGCGGATTCCGGGGACTCCTACAATGAGCAGTTCTTC.

V gene TRBV4-1 combines with J gene TRBJ2-7; 10 bases line up with TRBD1. V was clipped by 3 bases and J by 2 bases; unmatched bases: 10. Germline V CDR1 and CDR2: MGHRA, YSYEKL. This CDR3 is built from 17 residues. CDR3 sequence reads: CASSHQRSGTGAYEQYF. The CDR3 nucleotides read TGCGCCAGCAGCCATCAAAGATCCGGGACAGGGGCCTACGAGCAGTACTTC.

The chain has TRBV7-3 and TRBJ2-3; D may be TRBD1 (6 bases). Germline V gene sequence: CDR1 SGHTA, CDR2 FQGTGA. The CDR3 runs 14 residues. Trimming took off 6 bases at V and 1 base at J, with 11 bases between the two ends. Written as DNA, the CDR3 is TGTGCCAGCAGTAGGGGGAGTGGCACAGATACGCAGTATTTT. Translated: CASSRGSGTDTQYF. Looking up the rest from reference TRBV7-3 and TRBJ2-3 gives the full variable domain: GAGVSQTPSNKVTEKGKYVELRCDPISGHTALYWYRQSLGQGPEFLIYFQGTGAADDSGLPNDRFFAVRPEGSVSTLKIQRTERGDSAVYLCASSRGSGTDTQYFGPGTRLTVL.

The genes are TRBV28 and TRBJ2-7; tentative D call: TRBD2 (6 bases). Between the trimmed V and J ends, which lost 6 bases and 3 bases, there was a span of 15 bases. The CDR3 extends over 14 amino acids. From germline, CDR1 is MDHEN and CDR2 SYDVKM. CDR3 protein: CASSRWEVIYEQYF. The CDR3 DNA reads as TGTGCCAGCAGCCGGTGGGAGGTTATCTACGAGCAGTACTTC.

The chain has TRBV18 and TRBJ1-2; possibly TRBD1 for D (6 bases). The V end was cut by 2 bases, the J end by 2 bases, with 12 bases between. The length of the CDR3 is 15 residues. CDR1 KGHSH and CDR2 LQKENI come from the germline V gene. The CDR3 spells CASSPFRTENYGYTF. The CDR3 DNA sequence: TGTGCCAGCTCACCATTCCGGACAGAAAACTATGGCTACACCTTC.

CDR3 bases: TGTGCCAGCAGTTTAGCGGGGCGGTACGAGCAGTACTTC. Its protein product is CASSLAGRYEQYF. The chain recombines TRBV12-3 or TRBV12-4 with TRBJ2-7, with D possibly matching TRBD1 (5 bases). This CDR3 is 13 amino acids long. V was trimmed by 0 bases and J by 4 bases, leaving 7 bases between them.

This chain connects TRBV28 to TRBJ2-4; 8 nucleotides align to TRBD1. With 4 bases clipped from V and 3 bases from J, the junction kept 14 bases outside the gene matches. Germline V gene lookup returns CDR1 MDHEN and CDR2 SYDVKM. CDR3 length equals 18 residues. CDR3 amino acids: CASSWLNFRGHDKNIQYF. The CDR3 bases are TGTGCCAGCAGTTGGCTGAATTTCAGGGGGCATGACAAAAACATTCAGTACTTC.

The chain recombines TRBV15 with TRBJ2-7; 7 bases align to TRBD2. The CDR3 covers 17 residues. Germline V gene data show CDR1 as LNHNV and CDR2 as YYDKDF (reference sequence). Trimming cost V 1 base and J 0 bases; bases outside gene matches: 9. The CDR3 protein is CATSRGGAGTSSYEQYF. CDR3 sequence (DNA): TGTGCCACCAGCAGAGGAGGAGCGGGAACCTCCTCCTACGAGCAGTACTTC. Full variable domain (remainder filled in from reference TRBV15 and TRBJ2-7): DAMVIQNPRYQVTQFGKPVTLSCSQTLNHNVMYWYQQKSSQAPKLLFHYYDKDFNNEADTPDNFQSRRPNTSFCFLDIRSPGLGDTAMYLCATSRGGAGTSSYEQYFGPGTRLTVT.

The rearrangement joins TRBV19 to TRBJ1-5, with 10 bases that match TRBD1. With 4 bases clipped from V and 1 base from J, the junction kept 7 bases outside the gene matches. The CDR3 contains 17 residues. The germline V gene encodes CDR1 LNHDA and CDR2 SQIVND (reference sequence). CDR3 coding DNA: TGTGCCAGTAGTACACGTTGGGACAGGGGAAGCAATCAGCCCCAGCATTTT. It encodes CASSTRWDRGSNQPQHF.